This T cell receptor beta chain was documented in a study of T cell responses to AZD1222 COVID-19 vaccine. Whole-study results and caveats: The donor group comprised mostly white British people and more females; the analysis possibly underestimated clonal diversity. Reportedly, nearly half the spike-specific TCRs target unmutated variant regions.

Only in-frame clones appear in the TCRdb table, and some are missing; sequencing was by immunoSEQ multiplex PCR. The sample has 150,000 to 200,000 clones, about 87% seen once. The CDR3 loop spans 16 amino acids. The ends were cut back, 2 bases at V and 0 bases at J, with 13 bases in the middle. Germline lookup yields CDR1 MNHNS and CDR2 SASEGT. In the case of this clone: Its target is not known.

The specimen comprised peripheral blood, sampled on day 0 of AZD1222 vaccination. The source of this sequence is an adult in good health. The chain links TRBV6-1 to TRBJ1-2; D is unresolved. CDR3 loop: CASSEFYGVTNYGYTF. In nucleotides, the CDR3 is TGTGCCAGCAGTGAATTTTACGGGGTTACTAACTATGGCTACACCTTC.